This T cell receptor beta chain was recorded in a study of molecular identifiers for immune sequencing clone quantification. In the study overall: Replicates split RNA from around 20,000 or 100,000 naive CD8 cells five ways, and the researchers sequenced four portions.

The CDR3 has 11 residues. Germline values: CDR1 SQVTM, CDR2 ANQGSEA. On this clonotype itself: The antigen is undetermined. This clone may be a read error of a much larger clone one base away.

General observations from the study: Clonotypes topping 20 RNA copies carried over 97% of effector molecules but under 1% of naive ones. The sizes of highly expanded clones could be underestimated when identical TCR molecules share a barcode.

TCRdb re-called the PCR reads with MiXCR, one entry per CDR3 protein. The sample has fewer than 45,000 distinct CDR3 sequences; approximately 18% are singletons. Material: naive CD8+ T cells from blood, with Jurkat cell RNA spiked in. Subset noted: FACS-sorted CD8+CD4-CCR7+CD45RA+ naive T cells. V is TRBV29-1 and J is TRBJ2-1, with no clear D. The sequence was obtained from a human donor in good health. Some libraries in this study had Jurkat cell RNA spiked in. The CDR3: CSVESFNERFF. The CDR3 DNA is TGCAGCGTTGAATCCTTCAATGAGCGGTTCTTC.